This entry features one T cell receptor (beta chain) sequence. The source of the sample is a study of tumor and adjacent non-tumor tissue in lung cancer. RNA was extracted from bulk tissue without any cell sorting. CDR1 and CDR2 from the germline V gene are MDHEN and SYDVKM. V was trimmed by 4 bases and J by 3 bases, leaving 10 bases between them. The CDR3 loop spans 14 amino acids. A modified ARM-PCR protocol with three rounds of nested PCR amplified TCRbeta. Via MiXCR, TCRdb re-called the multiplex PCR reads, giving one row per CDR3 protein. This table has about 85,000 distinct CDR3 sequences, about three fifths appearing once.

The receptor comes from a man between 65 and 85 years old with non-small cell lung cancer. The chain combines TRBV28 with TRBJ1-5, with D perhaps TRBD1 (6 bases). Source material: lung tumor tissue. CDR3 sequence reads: CASSSRGDNQPQHF. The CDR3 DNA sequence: TGTGCCAGCAGTTCCAGGGGAGACAATCAGCCCCAGCATTTT.